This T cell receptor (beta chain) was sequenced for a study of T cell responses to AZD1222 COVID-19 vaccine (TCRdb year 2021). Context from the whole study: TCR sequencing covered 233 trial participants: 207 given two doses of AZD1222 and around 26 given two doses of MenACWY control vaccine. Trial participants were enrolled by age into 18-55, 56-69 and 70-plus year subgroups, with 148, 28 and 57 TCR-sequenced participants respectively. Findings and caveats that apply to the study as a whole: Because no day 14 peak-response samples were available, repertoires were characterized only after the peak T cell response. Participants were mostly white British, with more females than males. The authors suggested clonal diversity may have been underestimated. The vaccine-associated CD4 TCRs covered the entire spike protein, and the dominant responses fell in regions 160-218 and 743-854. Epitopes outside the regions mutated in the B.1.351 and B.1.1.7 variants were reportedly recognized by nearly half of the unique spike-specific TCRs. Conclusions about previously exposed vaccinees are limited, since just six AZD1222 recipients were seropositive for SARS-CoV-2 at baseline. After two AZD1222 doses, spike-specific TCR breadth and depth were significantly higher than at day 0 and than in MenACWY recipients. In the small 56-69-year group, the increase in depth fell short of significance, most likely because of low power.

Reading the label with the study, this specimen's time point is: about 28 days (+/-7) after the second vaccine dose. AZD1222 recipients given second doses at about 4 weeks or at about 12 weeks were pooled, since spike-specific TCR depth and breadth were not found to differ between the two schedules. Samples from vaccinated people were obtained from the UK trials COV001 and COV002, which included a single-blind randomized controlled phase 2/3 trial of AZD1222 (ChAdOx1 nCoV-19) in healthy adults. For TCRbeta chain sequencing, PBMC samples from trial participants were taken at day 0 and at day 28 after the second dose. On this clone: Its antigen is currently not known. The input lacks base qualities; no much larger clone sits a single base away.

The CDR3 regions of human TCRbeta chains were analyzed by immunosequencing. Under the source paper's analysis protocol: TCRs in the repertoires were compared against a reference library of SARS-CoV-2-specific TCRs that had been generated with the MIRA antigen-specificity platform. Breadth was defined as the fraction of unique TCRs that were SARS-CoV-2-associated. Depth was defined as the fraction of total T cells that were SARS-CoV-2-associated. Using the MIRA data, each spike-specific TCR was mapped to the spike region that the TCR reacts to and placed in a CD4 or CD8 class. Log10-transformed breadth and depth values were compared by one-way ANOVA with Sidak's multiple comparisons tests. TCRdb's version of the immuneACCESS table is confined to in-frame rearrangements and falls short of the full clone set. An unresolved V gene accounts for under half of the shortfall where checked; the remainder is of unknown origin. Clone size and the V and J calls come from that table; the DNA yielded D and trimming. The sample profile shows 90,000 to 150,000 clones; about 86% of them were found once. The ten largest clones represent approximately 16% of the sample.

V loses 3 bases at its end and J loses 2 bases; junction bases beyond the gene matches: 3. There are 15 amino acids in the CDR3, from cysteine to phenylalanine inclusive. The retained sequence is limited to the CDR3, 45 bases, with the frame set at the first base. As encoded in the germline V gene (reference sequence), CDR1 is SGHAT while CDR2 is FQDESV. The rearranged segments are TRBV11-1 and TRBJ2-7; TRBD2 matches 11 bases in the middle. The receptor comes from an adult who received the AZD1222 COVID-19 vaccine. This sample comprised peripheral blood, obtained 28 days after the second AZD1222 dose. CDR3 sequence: CASSFRLAGPYEQYF. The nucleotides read TGTGCCAGCAGCTTCCGACTAGCGGGACCCTACGAGCAGTACTTC.